This T cell receptor (beta chain) was documented in a study of blood T cell repertoires in COVID-19. Study as a whole: The United States, Italy and Spain provided the acute and convalescent COVID-19 samples.

This clone was counted only a few times. Recovered status in Cohort 3 required two negative PCRs, clearance, or symptom resolution. Clones were read by immunoSEQ multiplex PCR, and TCRdb kept only the in-frame ones, dropping some. The table lists about 140,000 clones, about nine tenths of them singletons. The specimen sequenced was PBMCs or T cells enriched from blood (not recorded which). This sequence originates from a man aged 50-60 years who had recovered from COVID-19.

CDR3 DNA: TGTGCCAGCAGCTTAGCGGGGACACCCTCCTACGAGCAGTACGTC. Amino acids: CASSLAGTPSYEQYV. The chain links TRBV7-8 to TRBJ2-7; possible D gene TRBD1, 6 bases. Germline values: CDR1 SGHVS, CDR2 FQNEAQ. V gave up 0 bases and J gave up 0 bases, with 9 bases separating them. This CDR3 region has 15 residues.